The entry below describes one TCR beta chain. This specimen belongs to a study of blood T cell repertoires in COVID-19. The wider study: Acute and convalescent COVID-19 samples came from the United States, Italy and Spain.

Germline CDR1 and CDR2: MGHRA and YSYEKL. The CDR3 loop spans 14 amino acids. V was pared by 4 bases and J by 2 bases, with 3 bases of the junction left unmatched. Per the original methods: For nucleated cells, counts were estimated from reference gene primer amplification. Profiled with immunoSEQ multiplex PCR; TCRdb holds only in-frame clones, not every one. D and trimming come from the DNA, and the V and J calls and clone size come from that table. The sample contains some 270,000 clones, approximately 90% of which appear only once. Individuals drawn from some 25 US areas were about 18 to 95 years old. Exposed participants encountered a COVID-19 case during the 2 weeks preceding study entry.

The specimen was PBMCs or T cells enriched from blood (not recorded which). This sequence originates from a middle-aged man who had been exposed to COVID-19. The chain carries TRBV4-1 and TRBJ2-7; 9 bases line up with TRBD1. The CDR3 bases are TGCGCCAGCAGCCTCACAGGGGGCGCCTACGAGCAGTACTTC. It is translated as CASSLTGGAYEQYF.